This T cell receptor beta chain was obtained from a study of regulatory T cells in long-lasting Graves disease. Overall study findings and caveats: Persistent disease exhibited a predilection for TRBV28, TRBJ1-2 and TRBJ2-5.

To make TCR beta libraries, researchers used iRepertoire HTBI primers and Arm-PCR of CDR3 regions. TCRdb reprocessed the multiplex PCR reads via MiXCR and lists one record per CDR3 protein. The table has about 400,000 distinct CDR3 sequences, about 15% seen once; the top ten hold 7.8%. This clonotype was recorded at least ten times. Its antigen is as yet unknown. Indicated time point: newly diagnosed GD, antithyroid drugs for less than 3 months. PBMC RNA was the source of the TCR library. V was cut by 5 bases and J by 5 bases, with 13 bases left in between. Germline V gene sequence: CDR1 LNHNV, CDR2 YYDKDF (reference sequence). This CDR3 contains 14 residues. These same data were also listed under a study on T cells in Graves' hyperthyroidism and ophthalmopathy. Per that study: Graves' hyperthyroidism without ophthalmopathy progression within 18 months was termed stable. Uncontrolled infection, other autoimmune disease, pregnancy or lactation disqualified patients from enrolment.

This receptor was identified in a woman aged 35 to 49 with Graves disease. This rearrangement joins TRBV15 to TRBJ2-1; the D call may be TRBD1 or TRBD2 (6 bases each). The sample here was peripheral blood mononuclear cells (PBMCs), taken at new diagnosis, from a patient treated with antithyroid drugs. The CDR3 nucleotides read TGTGCCACCAGCCTAGGGGGAGGCCACAATGAGCAGTTCTTC. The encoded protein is CATSLGGGHNEQFF.